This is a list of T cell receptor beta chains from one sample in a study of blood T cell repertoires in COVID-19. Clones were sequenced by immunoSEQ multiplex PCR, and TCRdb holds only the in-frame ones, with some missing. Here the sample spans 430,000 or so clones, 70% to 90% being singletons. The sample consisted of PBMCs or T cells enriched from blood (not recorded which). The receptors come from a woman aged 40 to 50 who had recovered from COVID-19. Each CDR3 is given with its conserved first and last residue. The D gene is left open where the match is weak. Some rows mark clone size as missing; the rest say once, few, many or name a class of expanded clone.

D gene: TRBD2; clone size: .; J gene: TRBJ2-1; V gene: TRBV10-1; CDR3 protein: CASSESVQRGDEQFF; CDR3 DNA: TGCGCCAGCAGTGAGTCGGTGCAGCGGGGGGATGAGCAGTTCTTC
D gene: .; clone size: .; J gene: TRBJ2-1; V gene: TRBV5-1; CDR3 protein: CASSLDSVSSYNEQFF; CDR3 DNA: TGCGCCAGCAGCTTGGATAGCGTTAGCTCCTACAATGAGCAGTTCTTC
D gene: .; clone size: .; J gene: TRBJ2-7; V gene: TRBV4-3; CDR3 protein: CASSQESVGRVTYEQYF; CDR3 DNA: TGCGCCAGCAGCCAAGAATCAGTAGGGCGGGTAACCTACGAGCAGTACTTC
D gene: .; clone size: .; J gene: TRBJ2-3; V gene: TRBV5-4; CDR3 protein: CASSFSSTSTDTQYF; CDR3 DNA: TGTGCCAGCAGCTTTTCCTCCACTAGCACAGATACGCAGTATTTT
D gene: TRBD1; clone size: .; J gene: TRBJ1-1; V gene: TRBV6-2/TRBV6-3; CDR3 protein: CASSGDRVNTEAFF; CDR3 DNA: TGTGCCAGCAGCGGAGACAGGGTGAACACTGAAGCTTTCTTT
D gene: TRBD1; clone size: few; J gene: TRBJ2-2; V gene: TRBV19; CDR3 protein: CASRDRDTGELFF; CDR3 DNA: TGTGCCAGTAGGGACAGGGACACCGGGGAGCTGTTTTTT
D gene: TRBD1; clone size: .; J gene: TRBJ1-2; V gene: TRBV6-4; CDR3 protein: CASKEDRVGGYTF; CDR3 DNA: TGTGCCAGCAAGGAGGACAGGGTAGGTGGCTACACCTTC
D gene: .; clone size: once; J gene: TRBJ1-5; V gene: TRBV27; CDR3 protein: CASSLGQGLNQPQHF; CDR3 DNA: TGTGCCAGCAGTTTAGGGCAGGGTCTTAATCAGCCCCAGCATTTT
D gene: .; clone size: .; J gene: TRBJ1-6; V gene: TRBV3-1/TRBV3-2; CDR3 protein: CASSLQGTGNSPLHF; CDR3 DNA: TGTGCCAGCAGCCTACAGGGAACTGGAAATTCACCCCTCCACTTT
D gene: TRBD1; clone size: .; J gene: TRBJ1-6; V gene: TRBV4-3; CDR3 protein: CASSQDTIGTVGSPLHF; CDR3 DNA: TGCGCCAGCAGCCAAGATACCATAGGGACAGTGGGTTCACCCCTCCACTTT
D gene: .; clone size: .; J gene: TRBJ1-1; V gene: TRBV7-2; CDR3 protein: CASSLFTAAREAFF; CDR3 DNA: TGTGCCAGCAGCTTATTCACAGCGGCCCGTGAAGCTTTCTTT